These 18 T cell receptor beta chains originate from one sample sequenced in a study of regulatory T cells in long-lasting Graves disease (dated by TCRdb to the early 2020s). The receptor library was made with multiplex PCR. Data came from an Illumina HiSeq 4000. TCR beta libraries were built with iRepertoire HTBI primers and Arm-PCR amplification of CDR3 regions. TCRdb handled the public reads itself, with Q25 trimming in fastp and clone calling in MiXCR, and kept productive beta chains. Rows matching on CDR3 protein sequence are summarized as one entry with the most common DNA and genes. For this sample the table gives about 340,000 distinct CDR3 sequences, of which roughly a fifth were detected only once. The ten largest clonotypes hold just under 30% of the sample. Reading the label with the study, this specimen's time point is: persistent/refractory GD, antithyroid drugs over 5 years with positive TRAb. RNA was extracted from PBMCs in TRIzol for both TCR sequencing and RNA sequencing.

Sample: peripheral blood mononuclear cells (PBMCs), taken when the disease was refractory, from a patient treated with antithyroid drugs. Receptor source: a female donor with Graves disease.

Ten or more counts support this clonotype. The V and J genes are TRBV7-9 and TRBJ1-5; the D is unclear. In germline, CDR1 is SEHNR, CDR2 FQNEAQ (reference sequence). Between the trimmed V and J ends, which lost 5 bases and 6 bases, there was a span of 20 bases. This CDR3 has 16 amino acids. The DNA for the CDR3 is TGTGCCAGCAGCCCAAGCGGAGGGAATTTGGGTCAGCCCCAGCATTTT. It translates to CASSPSGGNLGQPQHF.

V gene TRBV14 combines with J gene TRBJ1-1; D gene uncertain. V gave up 6 bases and J gave up 6 bases, with 14 bases separating them. CDR1 is SGHDN, CDR2 FVKESK, per germline. The CDR3 consists of 13 residues. CDR3 in DNA: TGTGCCAGCAGACCAGTCCTTTACGCTGAAGCTTTCTTT. Encoded protein: CASRPVLYAEAFF.

CDR3: CASSDGTNTEAFF. CDR3 sequence (DNA): TGTGCCAGCTCGGACGGGACGAACACTGAAGCTTTCTTT. The V gene is TRBV19, the J gene TRBJ1-1, with D perhaps matching TRBD1 (5 bases). Per the germline V gene, CDR1 is LNHDA and CDR2 is SQIVND (reference sequence). The CDR3 runs 13 residues. The V end was cut by 9 bases, the J end by 1 base, with 12 bases between.

The J gene is TRBJ1-1, the V gene TRBV6-1; TRBD1 agrees at 7 bases. CDR1 and CDR2 (germline): MNHNS, SASEGT. This CDR3 has 13 residues. This chain's CDR3 is CSARGREGTEAFF. CDR3 nucleotide sequence: TGTTCCGCGAGGGGGCGAGAGGGCACTGAAGCTTTCTTT.

The table lists this clonotype with many counts. CDR3 sequence reads: CASSYAGKGMGYTF. In DNA, the CDR3 is TGTGCCAGCAGTTATGCTGGGAAGGGTATGGGCTACACCTTC. This sequence joins TRBV6-2 or TRBV6-3 and TRBJ1-2; no firm D call. Germline lookup yields CDR1 MNHEY and CDR2 SVGEGT. This CDR3 has 14 residues. Deletions cut 3 bases from V and 8 bases from J, with 16 bases between.

For this clonotype: A much larger clone is a single base away; this may be a read error. This sequence joins TRBV30 and TRBJ1-2, with D unresolved. V was trimmed by 8 bases and J by 5 bases, leaving 9 bases between them. The length of the CDR3 is 10 residues. Germline V gives CDR1 GTSNPN, CDR2 SVGIG (reference sequence). The CDR3: CALLEYGYTF. The CDR3 region has the DNA TGTGCCCTCCTGGAGTATGGCTACACCTTC.

This clonotype was seen ten or more times. This chain uses TRBV30 with TRBJ2-7; possible D gene TRBD2, 6 bases. This CDR3 has 14 residues. Germline CDR1 GTSNPN, CDR2 SVGIG (reference sequence). With 0 bases removed from V and 5 bases from J, the gap between germline ends came to 14 bases. CDR3 residues: CAWSVDSGLHEQYF. The CDR3, as DNA: TGTGCCTGGAGTGTGGATAGCGGACTACACGAGCAGTACTTC.

The J gene is TRBJ2-1, the V gene TRBV19, with D tentatively TRBD2 (6 bases). This CDR3 is 15 amino acids long. Trimming left V 3 bases short and J 8 bases short, with 17 bases between. Per the germline V gene, CDR1 is LNHDA and CDR2 is SQIVND (reference sequence). The CDR3 region is CASSIRSGRFDEQFF. The CDR3 coding sequence is TGTGCCAGTAGTATCAGGTCAGGGAGGTTTGATGAGCAGTTCTTC.

This clonotype was detected ten times or more. The chain carries TRBV3-1 and TRBJ2-7; D is uncertain. The CDR3 totals 14 residues. Trimming left V 1 base short and J 0 bases short, with 7 bases between. The germline V gene has CDR1 LGHDT and CDR2 YNNKEL (reference sequence). The CDR3 region has the DNA TGTGCCAGCAGCCAAGCAGGAGACTCCTACGAGCAGTACTTC. Its translation: CASSQAGDSYEQYF.

The chain employs TRBV7-3 and TRBJ2-1, with 13 nucleotides matching TRBD2. The germline V gene encodes CDR1 SGHTA and CDR2 FQGTGA. V lost 5 bases, J lost 0 bases, and 4 bases stayed unmatched. The CDR3 runs 17 residues. CDR3 sequence: CASSAGTSGASYNEQFF. The CDR3 nucleotides are TGTGCCAGCAGCGCCGGGACTAGCGGGGCCTCCTACAATGAGCAGTTCTTC.

This clonotype was seen at least ten times. The genes are TRBV6-1 and TRBJ2-5; 8 bases are shared with TRBD2. This CDR3 comprises 13 residues. From germline, CDR1 is MNHNS and CDR2 SASEGT. Trimming at V came to 7 bases and at J to 5 bases, leaving 6 bases not matched to a gene. For the CDR3, the DNA is TGTGCCAGCACCCGGGAGGGTGCTGAGACCCAGTACTTC. This sequence encodes CASTREGAETQYF.

At least ten counts were recorded for this clonotype. The rearrangement links TRBV28 to TRBJ1-1, with a possible D match to TRBD1 (5 bases). CDR1 and CDR2 (germline): MDHEN, SYDVKM. The CDR3 is 16 amino acids. The V end was cut by 6 bases, the J end by 1 base, with 18 bases between. CDR3 protein: CASRDDFGGWNTEAFF. CDR3 nucleotide sequence: TGTGCCAGCAGGGACGATTTTGGGGGGTGGAACACTGAAGCTTTCTTT.

In this sample, this clonotype turned up many times. The rearrangement links TRBV3-1 to TRBJ1-2; no definite D call. The germline V and J ends were trimmed by 0 bases and 4 bases, with 9 bases remaining between them. The length of the CDR3 is 14 residues. Germline CDR1 LGHDT, CDR2 YNNKEL (reference sequence). CDR3 sequence reads: CASSQEAVPYGYTF. Here the CDR3 DNA reads TGTGCCAGCAGCCAAGAAGCGGTCCCCTATGGCTACACCTTC.

This clonotype was detected many times. The rearrangement uses TRBV6-4 and TRBJ1-5; D remains ambiguous. Germline CDR1 reads MRHNA; CDR2 reads SNTAGT. CDR3 length: 13 residues. The germline V and J ends were trimmed by 7 bases and 2 bases, with 9 bases remaining between them. DNA of the CDR3: TGTGCCAGCAAGCGATCGGGCAATCAGCCCCAGCATTTT. This codes for CASKRSGNQPQHF.

For this clonotype: Only one base separates this from a far larger clonotype, so it likely reflects a read error. The chain couples TRBV5-6 to TRBJ2-5; 8 nucleotides agree with TRBD2. The CDR3 has 16 residues. Germline assignment: CDR1 SGHDT and CDR2 YYEEEE. The CDR3 loop reads CASSFAEGLVVNERFF. The CDR3, as DNA: TGTGCCAGCAGCTTTGCGGAGGGACTAGTTGTGAATGAGCGGTTCTTC.

This clonotype was recorded at least ten times. The chain has TRBV11-2 and TRBJ2-5, with 7 bases lining up with TRBD2. The CDR3 totals 12 residues. The junction had 0 bases not matched to a gene; V was cut back by 5 bases and J by 3 bases. CDR1 is SGHAT and CDR2 is FQNNGV in the germline V gene. This CDR3 reads CASSGGEETQYF. In DNA form, the CDR3 reads TGTGCCAGCAGCGGGGGGGAAGAGACCCAGTACTTC.

This chain links TRBV12-3 or TRBV12-4 with TRBJ1-6; the match to TRBD1 covers 7 bases. The CDR3 covers 15 residues. The V gene end was trimmed by 5 bases and the J gene end by 7 bases; junction bases not matched to a gene: 8. The CDR3 DNA is TGTGCCAGCAGTCAGGGGGGAGGGGGCAATTCACCCCTCCACTTT. It specifies CASSQGGGGNSPLHF.

The CDR3 loop reads CASTQRARMNTEAFF. The CDR3, as DNA: TGTGCCAGCACCCAGAGGGCACGTATGAACACTGAAGCTTTCTTT. This rearrangement joins TRBV7-2 to TRBJ1-1; D gene unclear. The CDR3 contains 15 residues. Germline V lookup: CDR1 SGHTA, CDR2 FQGNSA. With 7 bases removed from V and 0 bases from J, the gap between germline ends came to 15 bases.